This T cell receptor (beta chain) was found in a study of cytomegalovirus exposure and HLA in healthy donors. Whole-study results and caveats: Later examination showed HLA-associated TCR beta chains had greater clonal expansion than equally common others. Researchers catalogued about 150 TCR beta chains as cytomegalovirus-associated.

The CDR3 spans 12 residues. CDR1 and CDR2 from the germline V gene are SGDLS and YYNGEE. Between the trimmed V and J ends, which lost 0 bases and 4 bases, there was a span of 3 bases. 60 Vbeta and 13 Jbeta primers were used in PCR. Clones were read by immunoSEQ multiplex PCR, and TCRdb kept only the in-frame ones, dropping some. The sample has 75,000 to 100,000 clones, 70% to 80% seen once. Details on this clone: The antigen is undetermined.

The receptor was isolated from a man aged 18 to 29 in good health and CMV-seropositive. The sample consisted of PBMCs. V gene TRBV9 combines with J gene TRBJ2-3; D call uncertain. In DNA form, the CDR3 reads TGTGCCAGCAGCGTAGCTCCAGATACGCAGTATTTT. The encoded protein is CASSVAPDTQYF.